This TCR beta chain was captured by sequencing in a study of blood T cell repertoires in COVID-19. Study-wide background: Samples came from the United States, Italy and Spain, spanning acute and convalescent COVID-19. T cells, B-cell-depleted T cells, or PBMCs provided the cDNA or gDNA that served as material.

Per the study methods: Reference gene primer amplification gave nucleated cell count estimates. The data were produced by immunoSEQ multiplex PCR, yet TCRdb's version contains in-frame clones alone and is incomplete. That table gives V, J and clone size, and the DNA gave D and trimming. The sample records fewer than 250,000 clones, approximately 91% being singletons. Germline lookup yields CDR1 SGHAT and CDR2 FQNNGV. The CDR3 sequence is 16 residues long. The germline V and J ends were trimmed by 6 bases and 4 bases, with 21 bases remaining between them. The sequencing sample was made of peripheral blood. The TCR comes from a middle-aged woman with acute or convalescent COVID-19. V gene TRBV11-2 combines with J gene TRBJ2-5; unclear D gene. CDR3 amino acids: CASRLGNARKGETQYF. The CDR3 nucleotides read TGTGCCAGCAGGTTGGGCAACGCCCGGAAAGGAGAGACCCAGTACTTC.